This T cell receptor (beta chain) came from a study of cytomegalovirus exposure and HLA in healthy donors. 60 Vbeta and 13 Jbeta primers were used in PCR. Using immunoSEQ multiplex PCR, the repertoire was profiled, and TCRdb retains in-frame clones only, with some absent. The table lists 180,000 or so clones, approximately 80% of them singletons. Note on this clone: Antigen unknown.

Notes on the study in general: The study dropped some indistinguishable V segments, TRBV6-2 and TRBV6-3 among them. In a later analysis, HLA-associated beta chains showed higher expansion and lower generation probabilities than comparable chains. When analyzed later, a missense DCLRE1C variant was found to be linked to TCR beta V- and J-gene trimming. Productive status was seen about 90% or about 30% of the time for most TCR beta V segments in an earlier analysis.

This CDR3 has 15 amino acids. Germline trimming cut 3 bases from V and 3 bases from J; bases unmatched to any gene: 7. CDR1 is MNHEY, CDR2 SMNVEV, per germline (reference sequence). V usage is TRBV27 and J usage is TRBJ2-7; the match to TRBD2 covers 8 bases. The origin of this receptor is a woman aged 18-30 years in good health and CMV-seronegative. The sample taken for sequencing was PBMCs. The DNA of the CDR3 is TGTGCCAGCAGTTTGGGGACTAGTTCGTTCTACGAGCAGTACTTC. It yields the protein CASSLGTSSFYEQYF.